This T cell receptor beta chain was retrieved from a study of blood T cell repertoires in COVID-19. Generated by immunoSEQ multiplex PCR, the TCRdb table keeps only in-frame clones and is missing some. The table has roughly 40,000 clones, around nine tenths seen once; the top ten hold around 0.39%. Seattle participants joined during active infection and were tracked over time. Trimming at V came to 4 bases and at J to 4 bases, leaving 3 bases not matched to a gene. Germline V lookup: CDR1 SGHNT, CDR2 YYREEE (reference sequence). This CDR3 is built from 13 residues. Sequenced input: peripheral blood. The receptor's source is a man aged 45-65 years with COVID-19, enrolled during active disease. The chain uses TRBV5-4 and TRBJ1-1; 8 bases align to TRBD1. CDR3 coding DNA: TGTGCCAGCAGCCCGGACAGGGCCACTGAAGCTTTCTTT. Translating it yields CASSPDRATEAFF.